This TCR beta chain was documented in a study of blood T cell repertoires in COVID-19. CDR3 length equals 17 residues. Germline CDR1 reads MNHNS; CDR2 reads SASEGT. V lost 4 bases and J lost 4, with 19 bases in between. Participants, about 18 to 95 years old, spanned 25 or so US areas. Source study methods: It was from reference gene primer amplification that nucleated cell counts were estimated. Using immunoSEQ multiplex PCR, the repertoire was profiled, and TCRdb retains in-frame clones only, with some absent. That table furnishes V, J and clone size, whereas the DNA furnished D and trimming. The table has a few hundred thousand clones, approximately 81% seen once.

The specimen was PBMCs or T cells enriched from blood (not recorded which). J is TRBJ1-4 and V is TRBV6-1, with D maybe TRBD1 (6 bases). This receptor was identified in a man aged 35-49 years who had recovered from COVID-19. The CDR3, as DNA: TGTGCCAGCAGTGTAAACAGGGACCCTTCGCGTAATGAAAAACTGTTTTTT. This translates into CASSVNRDPSRNEKLFF.